This T cell receptor beta chain stems from a study of blood T cell repertoires in COVID-19. Study details: Spain, Italy and the United States supplied samples that represented acute and convalescent COVID-19. Sources were T cells, B-cell-depleted T cells, or PBMCs; the material itself was cDNA or gDNA.

V was pared by 6 bases and J by 0 bases, with 4 bases of the junction left unmatched. Looked up from germline, CDR1 is LNHDA and CDR2 is SQIVND (reference sequence). The CDR3 totals 16 residues. TCRdb's copy holds only in-frame clones and misses some; the assay was immunoSEQ multiplex PCR. Here the sample spans around 300,000 clones, around 86% being singletons. This receptor was obtained from a man in his forties or fifties with acute or convalescent COVID-19. Sequenced material: peripheral blood. This sequence joins TRBV19 and TRBJ2-6; 8 bases fit TRBD1. CDR3 DNA sequence: TGTGCCAGTAGGCCGGGACAGGCCTCTGGGGCCAACGTCCTGACTTTC. Translating it yields CASRPGQASGANVLTF.